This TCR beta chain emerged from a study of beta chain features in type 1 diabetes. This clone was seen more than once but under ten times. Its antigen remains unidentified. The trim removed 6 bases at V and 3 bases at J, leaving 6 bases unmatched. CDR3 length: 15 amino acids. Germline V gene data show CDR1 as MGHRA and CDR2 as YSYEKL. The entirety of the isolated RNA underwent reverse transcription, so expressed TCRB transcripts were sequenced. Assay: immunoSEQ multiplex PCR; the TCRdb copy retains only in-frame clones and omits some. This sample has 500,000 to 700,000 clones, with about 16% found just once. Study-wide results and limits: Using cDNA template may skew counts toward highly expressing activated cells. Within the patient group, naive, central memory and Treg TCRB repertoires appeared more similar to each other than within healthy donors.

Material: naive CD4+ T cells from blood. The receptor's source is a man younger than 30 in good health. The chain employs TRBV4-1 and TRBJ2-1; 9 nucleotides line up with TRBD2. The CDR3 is CASSVIAGDYNEQFF. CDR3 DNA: TGCGCCAGCAGTGTTATAGCGGGAGACTACAATGAGCAGTTCTTC.